This entry lists 20 T cell receptor beta chains sequenced from one sample in a study of T-cell reconstitution after alpha-beta-depleted transplantation in children (TCRdb year 2016). Library construction relied on PCR. TCRdb records Illumina HiSeq 2500 as the sequencer. TCR libraries were prepared with molecular barcoding, using unique molecular identifiers to normalize TCRbeta repertoire quantification. The public reads were run again by TCRdb, first through fastp at Q25 and then through MiXCR, and only productive beta chains were kept. Rows are unified per CDR3 protein, each entry keeping the most common DNA and genes. The sample table records about 230,000 distinct CDR3 sequences; about a tenth of these occur just once. The ten largest clones take up roughly 30% of the sample. The treatment or condition label for this specimen denotes: allogeneic hematopoietic cell transplantation with graft depleted of TCRalphabeta T cells and CD19 B cells.

Here the sequenced sample was PBMCs, taken before TCRalphabeta/CD19-depleted stem cell transplant. These receptors were obtained from a child younger than two with acute myeloid leukemia, due to receive a stem cell transplant.

This clonotype came up many times. This sequence joins TRBV5-1 and TRBJ2-2, with 7 nucleotides matching TRBD2. Germline CDR1 is SGHRS and CDR2 is YFSETQ. V shed 4 bases and J 5 bases; nucleotides not matched to a gene: 17. The CDR3 runs to 18 residues. The CDR3 region is CASSVAPVGTTTTGELFF. DNA for the CDR3: TGCGCCAGCAGCGTGGCCCCTGTAGGGACTACAACAACCGGGGAGCTGTTTTTT. Full variable domain (missing parts from reference TRBV5-1 and TRBJ2-2): KAGVTQTPRYLIKTRGQQVTLSCSPISGHRSVSWYQQTPGQGLQFLFEYFSETQRNKGNFPGRFSGRQFSNSRSEMNVSTLELGDSALYLCASSVAPVGTTTTGELFFGEGSRLTVL.

In this sample, this clonotype turned up many times. The chain employs TRBV28 and TRBJ1-4; 7 bases line up with TRBD1. Trimming cost V 3 bases and J 7 bases; bases outside gene matches: 5. There are 14 residues in the CDR3. Per the germline V gene, CDR1 is MDHEN and CDR2 is SYDVKM. In DNA form, the CDR3 reads TGTGCCAGCAGTTTGGCAGGGGGGGCTGAAAAACTGTTTTTT. It translates to CASSLAGGAEKLFF.

This clonotype was counted ten times or more. The V call is TRBV5-1, the J call TRBJ2-7; 8 positions match TRBD1. The CDR3 is 16 amino acids. Trimming cost V 0 bases and J 4 bases; bases outside gene matches: 9. The V gene's germline CDR1 is SGHRS and CDR2 YFSETQ. The CDR3 DNA follows: TGCGCCAGCAGCTTGGTTCGGGGGACAGGCCCATACGAGCAGTACTTC. Its translation is CASSLVRGTGPYEQYF.

This clonotype was counted at least ten times. The chain has TRBV29-1 and TRBJ1-5, with 8 bases aligning to TRBD1. The CDR3 length is 16 residues. Germline CDR1 is SQVTM and CDR2 is ANQGSEA. V dropped 4 bases and J dropped 0; count of bases not matched to a gene: 8. In DNA form, the CDR3 reads TGCAGCGTTGCGTGGGGACAGGCGAATAGCAATCAGCCCCAGCATTTT. This gives the protein CSVAWGQANSNQPQHF.

As to this clonotype: One end of the junction is discordant with germline, which a read error may explain. J is TRBJ1-2 and V is TRBV19; TRBD1 matches at 8 bases. Germline V gives CDR1 LNHDA, CDR2 SQIVND (reference sequence). The CDR3 covers 13 residues. CDR3 protein: CTSAGTGLYGYTF. In nucleotides, the CDR3 is TGTACCAGCGCCGGGACAGGACTCTATGGCTACACCTTC.

This clonotype was seen ten or more times. The chain uses TRBV5-1 and TRBJ1-2, with TRBD1 identical over 10 bases. The germline CDR1 and CDR2 sequences are SGHRS and YFSETQ. CDR3 length equals 14 residues. V was clipped by 4 bases and J by 2 bases; unmatched bases: 2. CDR3 sequence: CASSADRGNYGYTF. The CDR3 bases are TGCGCCAGCAGCGCGGACAGGGGGAACTATGGCTACACCTTC.

The V and J genes are TRBV18 and TRBJ1-2; D unresolved. The CDR3 spans 12 residues. The germline V gene encodes CDR1 KGHSH and CDR2 LQKENI. Trimming left V 4 bases short and J 7 bases short, with 10 bases between. CDR3 amino acids: CASSQGEGGYTF. The CDR3 DNA reads TGTGCCAGCTCACAGGGAGAGGGTGGCTACACCTTC.

In this sample, this clonotype turned up many times. The CDR3 DNA reads TGCAGTGCTCAGCGGTCCTACAATGAGCAGTTCTTC. Protein product: CSAQRSYNEQFF. The chain is built from TRBV20-1 and TRBJ2-1, with a weak D call TRBD2 (5 bases). V was trimmed by 5 bases and J by 1 base, leaving 6 bases between them. The CDR3 covers 12 residues. Per the germline V gene, CDR1 is DFQATT and CDR2 is SNEGSKA (reference sequence).

Ten or more counts support this clonotype. The genes are TRBV12-3 or TRBV12-4 and TRBJ2-1, with 7 bases that match TRBD2. V was clipped by 0 bases and J by 5 bases; unmatched bases: 4. The CDR3 is made up of 15 amino acids. CDR3 nucleotides: TGTGCCAGCAGTTTAGCCCCCGGGGGGAACAATGAGCAGTTCTTC. Translating it yields CASSLAPGGNNEQFF.

The V and J genes are TRBV20-1 and TRBJ2-7, with D possibly matching TRBD2 (7 bases). The CDR3 runs to 14 residues. The V gene's germline CDR1 is DFQATT and CDR2 SNEGSKA (reference sequence). V was shortened by 0 bases and J by 4 bases, with 13 bases between the two germline ends. This chain's CDR3 is CSARDLGGGYEQYF. For the CDR3, the DNA is TGCAGTGCTAGAGATCTGGGAGGGGGGTACGAGCAGTACTTC.

This clonotype was observed a handful of times. The chain joins TRBV13 to TRBJ2-1; D not resolved. The CDR3 sequence is 14 residues long. Per germline, CDR1 PRHDT and CDR2 FYEKMQ (reference sequence). V lost 7 bases and J lost 7, with 17 bases in between. The CDR3 DNA reads as TGTGCCAGCATTAGGGCAGATCACAGTAATGAGCAGTTCTTC. Protein sequence: CASIRADHSNEQFF.

In this sample, this clonotype turned up a few times. This chain joins TRBV3-1 and TRBJ2-7; D is perhaps TRBD2 (6 bases). V lost 1 base to trimming and J lost 6 bases, with 16 bases between them. The germline V gene encodes CDR1 LGHDT and CDR2 YNNKEL (reference sequence). This CDR3 contains 15 residues. The CDR3 here is CASSQGAGRSSEQYF. The DNA of the CDR3 is TGTGCCAGCAGCCAAGGGGCCGGGAGATCGTCCGAGCAGTACTTC.

In this sample, this clonotype turned up many times. This chain uses TRBV18 with TRBJ2-5, with 11 positions matching TRBD1. This CDR3 contains 17 residues. CDR1 KGHSH and CDR2 LQKENI come from the germline V gene. The ends lost 5 bases at V and 5 bases at J; junction bases unmatched: 13. DNA for the CDR3: TGTGCCAGCTCATCCGCCGGGACAGGGGGATCAAGGGAGACCCAGTACTTC. Translated, it gives CASSSAGTGGSRETQYF.

This clonotype was observed many times. The V call is TRBV7-2, the J call TRBJ2-3, with unresolved D. This CDR3 is 16 amino acids long. Germline-derived CDR1 and CDR2 are SGHTA and FQGNSA. The V end lost 5 bases, the J end lost 0 bases, and 15 bases lay between the germline ends. In DNA, the CDR3 is TGTGCCAGCAGCCACGGACGTGGTACTAGCACAGATACGCAGTATTTT. Protein product: CASSHGRGTSTDTQYF.

This clonotype occurred many times. V gene TRBV12-3 or TRBV12-4 combines with J gene TRBJ1-5; D remains ambiguous. The CDR3 length is 14 residues. V lost 1 base and J lost 8, with 12 bases in between. The CDR3 sequence is CASSLERAPKPQHF. The CDR3 DNA reads as TGTGCCAGCAGTTTAGAACGGGCGCCTAAGCCCCAGCATTTT.

This clonotype was recorded at least ten times. This chain joins TRBV12-3 or TRBV12-4 and TRBJ1-2; D is unclear. The CDR3 sequence is 10 residues long. V dropped 3 bases and J dropped 6 bases, with 2 bases sitting between them. The CDR3 loop is CASSFDGYTF. CDR3 nucleotides: TGTGCCAGCAGTTTTGATGGCTACACCTTC.

The chain recombines TRBV9 with TRBJ2-3; 7 bases match TRBD2. The V segment lost 1 base and the J segment 0 bases; nucleotides outside the gene matches: 5. The CDR3 extends over 16 amino acids. Germline V gene sequence: CDR1 SGDLS, CDR2 YYNGEE. CDR3 sequence reads: CASSVRGSPSTDTQYF. Written as DNA, the CDR3 is TGTGCCAGCAGCGTACGCGGGAGCCCTAGCACAGATACGCAGTATTTT.

In its sample, this clonotype was seen many times. This chain uses TRBV20-1 with TRBJ2-3; 11 nucleotides match TRBD2. The J segment lost 5 bases and the V segment lost 7 bases, leaving 11 bases of the junction unmatched. Germline loops: CDR1 DFQATT, CDR2 SNEGSKA (reference sequence). The CDR3 is 15 amino acids. The CDR3, as DNA: TGCAGTGTTCGTAGCGGGAGGGGGACGGGAGATACGCAGTATTTT. The encoded protein is CSVRSGRGTGDTQYF.

This clonotype came up many times. The chain is built from TRBV7-6 and TRBJ2-1; 8 bases line up with TRBD2. CDR3 size: 16 residues. V was clipped by 1 base and J by 3 bases; unmatched bases: 5. Germline loops: CDR1 SGHVS, CDR2 FNYEAQ. The CDR3 DNA sequence: TGTGCCAGCAGCTTAGGAGCGGGAGATGGCTACAATGAGCAGTTCTTC. Amino acid sequence: CASSLGAGDGYNEQFF.

The CDR3 nucleotides are TGCGCCAGCAGTGAGACACCCTACTCCTACAATGAGCAGTTCTTC. This gives the protein CASSETPYSYNEQFF. The J gene is TRBJ2-1, the V gene TRBV10-1, with D unclear. This CDR3 has 15 amino acids. Germline-derived CDR1 and CDR2 are WNHNN and SYGVQD (reference sequence). V lost 2 bases and J 0 bases, leaving 8 bases between the germline ends.